This T cell receptor beta chain was documented in a study of blood T cells in healthy people across ages. Germline V CDR1 and CDR2: MDHEN, SYDVKM. CDR3 length: 19 amino acids. Trimming pared 6 bases from V and 4 bases from J, leaving 31 bases between. The use of a sample-barcoded 5' primer and a J-beta primer mix characterized a second PCR of roughly 6 to 11 cycles. TCRdb processed the 5' RACE reads anew with MiXCR; each CDR3 protein has one entry. This table has roughly 500,000 distinct CDR3 sequences, about 25% appearing once. This clonotype was counted only a few times. This sample was also put to use in a study of T cells of mothers and their children.

The chain recombines TRBV28 with TRBJ2-7; D possibly corresponds to TRBD2 (7 bases). The clonotype comes from a boy between 5 and 17 years old in good health. Sequenced sample: blood. The CDR3 is CASSLLFNPSSGGFYEQYF. The CDR3 DNA sequence: TGTGCCAGCAGCTTACTTTTCAACCCCAGCTCGGGGGGCTTTTACGAGCAGTACTTC.